This TCR beta chain was documented in a study of monozygotic twins with cystic fibrosis. The repertoire was sequenced with immunoSEQ multiplex PCR; TCRdb's copy has only in-frame clones and lacks some. The table records roughly 28,000 clones, over 80% of them present only once. V was pared by 6 bases and J by 2 bases, with 14 bases between. Germline V CDR1 and CDR2: SGHAT, FQNNGV. The CDR3 totals 15 residues. The TCR originated in a girl aged 2-9 years with cystic fibrosis. The V call is TRBV11-2, the J call TRBJ2-1; D gene unclear. The sample consisted of blood. The CDR3: CASSLGRSTYNEQFF. In DNA, the CDR3 is TGTGCCAGCAGTCTAGGACGGTCTACCTACAATGAGCAGTTCTTC.